These T cell receptor beta chains were read from a single sample in a study of blood T cell repertoires in COVID-19. Method: immunoSEQ multiplex PCR; TCRdb's copy keeps in-frame clones and lacks some. The sample holds 100,000 to 130,000 clones, around four fifths seen once. The sequencing sample was made of peripheral blood. The receptors come from a man between 65 and 85 years old with acute or convalescent COVID-19. Both conserved end residues are part of each CDR3. The D gene is left open where the match is weak. Only some rows state a clone size, as once, few, many or a class for expanded clones.

v_gene	abundance	d_gene	j_gene	CDR3aa	CDR3nt
TRBV6-5	NA	NA	TRBJ2-7	CASRMGSGREQYF	TGTGCCAGCAGGATGGGGTCAGGGCGCGAGCAGTACTTC
TRBV27	once	NA	TRBJ2-7	CASSTTARKHEQYF	TGTGCCAGCAGTACGACAGCCAGGAAGCACGAGCAGTACTTC
TRBV6-4	NA	TRBD2	TRBJ2-7	CASIEGTKLYEQYF	TGTGCCAGCATAGAGGGGACTAAACTGTACGAGCAGTACTTC
TRBV19	NA	TRBD1	TRBJ1-4	CASSIGATGKLTNEKLFF	TGTGCCAGTAGTATCGGGGCGACAGGGAAGCTAACTAATGAAAAACTGTTTTTT
TRBV3-1/TRBV3-2	few	NA	TRBJ2-4	CASSQEPDRNAIQYF	TGTGCCAGCAGCCAAGAGCCGGACAGAAACGCCATTCAGTACTTC
TRBV10-3	NA	TRBD1	TRBJ1-5	CAIRDRGGNQPQHF	TGTGCCATCAGAGACAGGGGTGGGAATCAGCCCCAGCATTTT
TRBV28	NA	NA	TRBJ1-1	CASFVGGQGTEAFF	TGTGCCAGCTTCGTCGGCGGCCAGGGCACTGAAGCTTTCTTT
TRBV6-2/TRBV6-3	NA	NA	TRBJ1-5	CASSQVRGPNSNQPQHF	TGTGCCAGCAGCCAGGTCAGGGGACCTAATAGCAATCAGCCCCAGCATTTT
TRBV27	NA	TRBD1	TRBJ1-2	CASSPRDRKLYGYTF	TGTGCCAGCAGTCCACGGGACAGGAAATTGTATGGCTACACCTTC
TRBV3-1/TRBV3-2	NA	TRBD2	TRBJ2-5	CASSQVTRGGTRGETQYF	TGTGCCAGCAGCCAAGTGACAAGGGGAGGGACTCGTGGCGAGACCCAGTACTTC
TRBV7-3	once	TRBD1	TRBJ2-3	CASSLMATGFDTQYF	TGTGCCAGCAGCTTAATGGCGACAGGGTTTGATACGCAGTATTTT
TRBV7-6	NA	TRBD2	TRBJ2-1	CASSAIAGGPYNEQFF	TGTGCCAGCAGCGCAATAGCGGGGGGGCCTTACAATGAGCAGTTCTTC
TRBV19	NA	NA	TRBJ2-1	CASSARENNEQFF	TGTGCCAGTAGTGCCCGGGAGAACAATGAGCAGTTCTTC
TRBV5-1	NA	TRBD1	TRBJ2-7	CASSLTGGIYEQYF	TGCGCCAGCAGCTTGACAGGGGGCATCTACGAGCAGTACTTC
TRBV20-1	once	TRBD2	TRBJ2-7	CSASRGDPSYEQYF	TGCAGTGCTAGTCGGGGGGACCCTTCCTACGAGCAGTACTTC
TRBV29-1	NA	NA	TRBJ2-1	CSVDVVPQWQFF	TGCAGCGTTGATGTAGTGCCCCAATGGCAGTTCTTC
TRBV11-3	NA	NA	TRBJ2-1	CASSLDGRGEQFF	TGTGCCAGCAGCTTAGACGGTCGGGGTGAGCAGTTCTTC
TRBV7-3	NA	TRBD1	TRBJ2-1	CASSPPPGQGVHEQFF	TGTGCCAGCAGCCCCCCCCCGGGACAGGGGGTCCATGAGCAGTTCTTC
TRBV7-8	NA	NA	TRBJ1-2	CASSPGSDGYTF	TGTGCCAGCAGCCCGGGGAGCGATGGCTACACCTTC
TRBV11-3	NA	TRBD2	TRBJ2-3	CASSLDLAGSTDTQYF	TGTGCCAGCAGCTTAGATCTAGCGGGGTCTACAGATACGCAGTATTTT
TRBV7-6	NA	TRBD1	TRBJ1-2	CASSLVGGWGYTF	TGTGCCAGCAGCTTAGTAGGGGGCTGGGGCTACACCTTC
TRBV9	NA	NA	TRBJ1-6	CASSVDVGSSPLHF	TGTGCCAGCAGCGTAGACGTCGGGAGTTCACCCCTCCACTTT
TRBV10-1	NA	TRBD1	TRBJ2-2	CASSEQGTGGTGELFF	TGCGCCAGCAGTGAGCAGGGGACAGGGGGCACCGGGGAGCTGTTTTTT
TRBV5-1	NA	TRBD1	TRBJ2-6	CASSPLGTAGANVLTF	TGCGCCAGCAGCCCCCTTGGGACAGCTGGGGCCAACGTCCTGACTTTC
TRBV6-6	NA	TRBD2	TRBJ2-3	CASRPASGGAGDTQYF	TGTGCCAGCAGACCAGCTAGCGGGGGGGCAGGAGATACGCAGTATTTT
TRBV14	NA	TRBD1	TRBJ2-7	CASSLAGTDLYEQYF	TGTGCCAGCAGCCTCGCCGGGACAGACCTCTACGAGCAGTACTTC
TRBV9	few	NA	TRBJ2-1	CASRPFGGGAEGEQFF	TGTGCCAGCCGACCCTTTGGAGGGGGGGCCGAGGGAGAGCAGTTCTTC
TRBV19	NA	TRBD1	TRBJ1-4	CASGPGQGIEKLFF	TGTGCCAGTGGACCGGGACAGGGTATTGAAAAACTGTTTTTT
TRBV6-1	NA	TRBD2	TRBJ2-7	CASSELTSGVYSYEQYF	TGTGCCAGCAGTGAATTGACTAGCGGGGTTTACTCCTACGAGCAGTACTTC
TRBV9	few	NA	TRBJ1-2	CASSVDGRVAAGYTF	TGTGCCAGCAGCGTAGATGGCAGGGTAGCCGCCGGCTACACCTTC
TRBV7-9	NA	NA	TRBJ2-7	CASSRSPTPPYEQYF	TGTGCCAGCAGCCGATCTCCGACACCCCCCTACGAGCAGTACTTC
TRBV19	NA	NA	TRBJ2-5	CASSFSDPKTQYF	TGTGCCAGTAGCTTCAGTGATCCCAAGACCCAGTACTTC
TRBV5-1	NA	NA	TRBJ1-1	CASSGTLNTEAFF	TGCGCCAGCAGCGGTACTTTGAACACTGAAGCTTTCTTT
TRBV5-1	NA	NA	TRBJ2-7	CASRIQGGEYEQYF	TGCGCCAGCAGGATACAGGGAGGGGAGTACGAGCAGTACTTC
TRBV9	NA	NA	TRBJ2-7	CASSVGVTGYSAYEQYF	TGTGCCAGCAGCGTAGGGGTCACGGGATACTCAGCCTACGAGCAGTACTTC
TRBV9	NA	NA	TRBJ2-3	CASSVGNSLSGDTQYF	TGTGCCAGCAGCGTAGGGAACTCCCTCTCAGGGGATACGCAGTATTTT
TRBV10-3	NA	TRBD1	TRBJ1-6	CAISESMGQGNNSPLHF	TGTGCCATCAGTGAGTCGATGGGACAGGGGAATAATTCACCCCTCCACTTT
TRBV12-5	NA	NA	TRBJ1-2	CASGLTPRGANYGYTF	TGTGCTAGTGGTTTGACCCCGCGGGGCGCTAACTATGGCTACACCTTC
TRBV6-5	NA	NA	TRBJ2-2	CASRARGTGELFF	TGTGCCAGCAGAGCCAGGGGCACCGGGGAGCTGTTTTTT
TRBV19	NA	TRBD1	TRBJ2-3	CASSVGQGTDTQYF	TGTGCCAGTAGTGTGGGACAGGGCACAGATACGCAGTATTTT
TRBV7-9	NA	NA	TRBJ2-2	CASSGGVDTGELFF	TGTGCCAGCAGCGGGGGCGTCGACACCGGGGAGCTGTTTTTT
TRBV18	NA	NA	TRBJ1-5	CASSPPNELNQPQHF	TGTGCCAGCTCACCACCGAACGAACTCAATCAGCCCCAGCATTTT
TRBV6-5	NA	TRBD1	TRBJ1-2	CASEPDRSYYGYTF	TGTGCCAGCGAACCGGACAGGTCCTACTATGGCTACACCTTC
TRBV3-1/TRBV3-2	NA	TRBD2	TRBJ2-2	CASSPLSSGGAHGGELFF	TGTGCCAGCAGCCCTCTCTCAAGCGGGGGGGCCCATGGCGGGGAGCTGTTTTTT
TRBV7-8	NA	NA	TRBJ1-5	CASSLALPGFSNQPQHF	TGTGCCAGCAGCTTAGCGCTCCCAGGATTTAGCAATCAGCCCCAGCATTTT
TRBV19	NA	NA	TRBJ2-7	CASSIEDGYEQYF	TGTGCCAGTAGTATAGAAGACGGGTACGAGCAGTACTTC
TRBV7-6	NA	TRBD1	TRBJ1-1	CASSWRGDRHDEAFF	TGTGCCAGCAGCTGGCGTGGGGACAGACACGACGAAGCTTTCTTT
TRBV11-3	NA	TRBD1	TRBJ1-1	CASSDRGNTEAFF	TGTGCCAGCAGTGACAGGGGGAACACTGAAGCTTTCTTT
TRBV5-5	NA	NA	TRBJ1-2	CASSLEVGAHGYTF	TGTGCCAGCAGCTTGGAGGTTGGGGCGCATGGCTACACCTTC
TRBV11-1	NA	TRBD2	TRBJ2-1	CASSPPSGDEQFF	TGTGCCAGCAGCCCCCCTAGCGGAGATGAGCAGTTCTTC
TRBV6-5	NA	TRBD1	TRBJ2-7	CASSYSGTGSSYEQYF	TGTGCCAGCAGTTACTCTGGGACAGGGAGCTCCTACGAGCAGTACTTC
TRBV4-3	NA	NA	TRBJ2-5	CASSQAGTSQETQYF	TGCGCCAGCAGCCAAGCCGGGACAAGCCAAGAGACCCAGTACTTC
TRBV9	once	NA	TRBJ1-1	CASSLSLGVNTEAFF	TGTGCCAGCAGCCTGTCGTTAGGGGTGAACACTGAAGCTTTCTTT
TRBV9	NA	NA	TRBJ2-6	CASSVFQRGRFSGANVLTF	TGTGCCAGCAGCGTATTTCAAAGGGGCAGATTCTCTGGGGCCAACGTCCTGACTTTC
TRBV5-1	NA	NA	TRBJ2-5	CASSFLQETQYF	TGCGCCAGCAGCTTTCTACAAGAGACCCAGTACTTC
TRBV4-3	NA	TRBD2	TRBJ2-4	CASSQDASGGIQYF	TGCGCCAGCAGCCAAGACGCTAGCGGGGGCATTCAGTACTTC
TRBV27	NA	NA	TRBJ1-6	CASSSSARSPLHF	TGTGCCAGCAGTTCCTCCGCTCGGTCACCCCTCCACTTT